Listed below are T cell receptor beta chains from one sample, sequenced in a study of cytotoxic CD8 clonotypes in ibrutinib-treated CLL. Data came from immunoSEQ multiplex PCR; TCRdb stores just in-frame clones and leaves some out. Of more than 200,000 clones listed, approximately 79% are singletons. The starting material was PBMCs, obtained after 12 months of ibrutinib treatment. These receptors came from a human donor with chronic lymphocytic leukemia. Each CDR3 is given with its conserved first and last residue. Fields, in order: D gene, V gene, clone size, J gene, CDR3 DNA, CDR3 protein. D genes are given only for firm matches. Not every row has a clone size; where given, it reads once, few, many or a size class.

NA	TRBV19	NA	TRBJ1-5	TGTGCCAGTCGAAACCTAGATAGCAATCAGCCCCAGCATTTT	CASRNLDSNQPQHF
NA	TRBV28	once	TRBJ1-1	TGTGCCAGCAGCCCAGGGCCGAGAAGAACTGAAGCTTTCTTT	CASSPGPRRTEAFF
NA	TRBV27	NA	TRBJ2-2	TGTGCCAGCAGGATACTAGGTTCCGGGGAGCTGTTTTTT	CASRILGSGELFF
NA	TRBV30	once	TRBJ2-5	TGTGCCTGGAGTGTACTGGGGGCCGAGACCCAGTACTTC	CAWSVLGAETQYF
NA	TRBV18	once	TRBJ2-4	TGTGCCAGCTCACCTGACAGCACGACCAAAAACATTCAGTACTTC	CASSPDSTTKNIQYF
TRBD1	TRBV27	few	TRBJ2-1	TGTGCCAGCAGTTCTACAGGGGGCCTAAGGGAGTTCTTC	CASSSTGGLREFF
NA	TRBV5-1	NA	TRBJ1-2	TGCGCCAGCAGCTTGTTAGGGTCCAACTATGGCTACACCTTC	CASSLLGSNYGYTF
NA	TRBV5-1	many	TRBJ2-5	TGCGCCAGCAGCTTGACAGTCCAAGAGACCCAGTACTTC	CASSLTVQETQYF
NA	TRBV5-1	NA	TRBJ2-7	TGCGCCAGCAGCCGGGGGACTCCCGGCCCGGCCTACGAGCAGTACTTC	CASSRGTPGPAYEQYF
NA	TRBV5-1	NA	TRBJ2-7	TGCGCCAGCAGCTTGGGGTTCAATTCAGCAACGGGCGAGCAGTACTTC	CASSLGFNSATGEQYF